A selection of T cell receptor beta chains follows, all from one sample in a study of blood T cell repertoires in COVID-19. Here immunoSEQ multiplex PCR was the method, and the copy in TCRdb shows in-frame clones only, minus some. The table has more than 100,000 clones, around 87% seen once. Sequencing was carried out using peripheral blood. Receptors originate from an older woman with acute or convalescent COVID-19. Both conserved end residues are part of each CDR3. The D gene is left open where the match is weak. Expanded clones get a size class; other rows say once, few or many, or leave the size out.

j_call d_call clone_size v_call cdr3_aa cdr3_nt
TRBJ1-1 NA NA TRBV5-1 CASSSRDRMNTEAFF TGCGCCAGCAGCTCTCGCGACAGGATGAACACTGAAGCTTTCTTT
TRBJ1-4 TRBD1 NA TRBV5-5 CASSLSGTANEKLFF TGTGCCAGCAGCTTGTCCGGGACAGCTAATGAAAAACTGTTTTTT
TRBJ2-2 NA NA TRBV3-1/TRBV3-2 CASSQDPVSIIDTGELFF TGTGCCAGCAGCCAAGATCCCGTCAGTATCATCGACACCGGGGAGCTGTTTTTT
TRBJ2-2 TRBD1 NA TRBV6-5 CASSRGTGITGELFF TGTGCCAGCAGTCGGGGGACAGGGATTACCGGGGAGCTGTTTTTT
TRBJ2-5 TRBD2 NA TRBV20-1 CSASGLAGVGETQYF TGCAGTGCTAGTGGACTAGCGGGAGTGGGTGAGACCCAGTACTTC
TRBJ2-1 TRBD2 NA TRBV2 CASSALAGRGDNEQFF TGTGCCAGCAGTGCTCTAGCGGGAAGGGGGGACAATGAGCAGTTCTTC
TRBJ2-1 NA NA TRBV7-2 CASSPEVISNEQFF TGTGCCAGCAGTCCCGAGGTCATAAGCAATGAGCAGTTCTTC
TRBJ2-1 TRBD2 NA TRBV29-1 CSVRPGLAASNEQFF TGCAGCGTTCGTCCAGGACTAGCGGCTTCCAATGAGCAGTTCTTC
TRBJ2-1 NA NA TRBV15 CATSRDQSYNEQFF TGTGCCACCAGCAGAGATCAGTCCTACAATGAGCAGTTCTTC
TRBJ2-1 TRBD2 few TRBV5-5 CASSPLAATYNEQFF TGTGCCAGCAGCCCTCTAGCGGCCACTTACAATGAGCAGTTCTTC
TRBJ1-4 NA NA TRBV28 CASSLKWGRGEEKLFF TGTGCCAGCAGTTTAAAGTGGGGCAGGGGAGAGGAAAAACTGTTTTTT
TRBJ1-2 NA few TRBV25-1 CASSVSDYGYTF TGTGCCAGCAGTGTTTCGGACTATGGCTACACCTTC
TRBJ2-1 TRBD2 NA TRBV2 CASSEPKRTSGSSYNEQFF TGTGCCAGCAGTGAACCAAAACGGACTAGCGGTAGCTCCTACAATGAGCAGTTCTTC
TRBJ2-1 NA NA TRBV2 CASSEAQGGEQFF TGTGCCAGCAGTGAAGCTCAGGGTGGTGAGCAGTTCTTC
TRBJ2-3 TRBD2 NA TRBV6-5 CASSPTSGSADTQYF TGTGCCAGCAGTCCAACTAGCGGGAGCGCAGATACGCAGTATTTT
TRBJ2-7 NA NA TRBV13 CASSLGQSQAYEQYF TGTGCCAGCAGCTTAGGTCAGTCTCAAGCCTACGAGCAGTACTTC
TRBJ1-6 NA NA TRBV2 CASSTPTGNSPLHF TGTGCCAGCAGTACACCGACGGGTAATTCACCCCTCCACTTT
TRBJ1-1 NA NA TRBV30 CAWNLGFTEAFF TGTGCCTGGAATCTCGGGTTCACTGAAGCTTTCTTT
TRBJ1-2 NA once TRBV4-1 CASSQEAREGDGYTF TGCGCCAGCAGCCAAGAGGCCCGGGAGGGGGATGGCTACACCTTC
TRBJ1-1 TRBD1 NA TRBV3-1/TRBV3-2 CASSPRQGGPSDTEAFF TGTGCCAGCAGCCCCCGACAGGGTGGTCCATCGGACACTGAAGCTTTCTTT
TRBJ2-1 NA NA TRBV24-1 CATSDLARDGSNEQFF TGTGCCACCAGTGATTTAGCCAGGGATGGGTCTAATGAGCAGTTCTTC
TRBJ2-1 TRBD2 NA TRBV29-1 CSVKAGGPGNEQFF TGCAGCGTGAAAGCGGGAGGGCCTGGAAATGAGCAGTTCTTC
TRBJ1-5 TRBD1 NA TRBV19 CASSPGTVGYQPQHF TGTGCCAGTAGTCCCGGGACAGTAGGCTATCAGCCCCAGCATTTT
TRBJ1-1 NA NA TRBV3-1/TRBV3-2 CASSQVGFNTEAFF TGTGCCAGCAGCCAAGTTGGCTTTAACACTGAAGCTTTCTTT
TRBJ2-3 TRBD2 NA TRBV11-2 CASSSPGLAGGPDTQYF TGTGCCAGCAGTTCTCCGGGACTAGCGGGAGGTCCGGATACGCAGTATTTT
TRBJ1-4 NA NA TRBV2 CASQVAFPNEKLFF TGTGCCAGCCAGGTGGCCTTCCCTAATGAAAAACTGTTTTTT
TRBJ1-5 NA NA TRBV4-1 CASSQDYINQPQHF TGCGCCAGCAGCCAAGATTACATTAATCAGCCCCAGCATTTT
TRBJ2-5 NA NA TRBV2 CASSGVVAWETQYF TGTGCCAGCAGCGGCGTCGTAGCTTGGGAGACCCAGTACTTC
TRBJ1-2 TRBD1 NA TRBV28 CASSLSGTGTGNGYTF TGTGCCAGCAGTTTATCCGGCACCGGGACAGGGAACGGCTACACCTTC
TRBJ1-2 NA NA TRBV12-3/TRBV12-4 CASSLGGFYGYTF TGTGCCAGCAGTTTGGGAGGTTTCTATGGCTACACCTTC
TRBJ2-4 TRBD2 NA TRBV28 CASSLSAGGAKNIQYF TGTGCCAGCAGTTTATCAGCGGGAGGCGCCAAAAACATTCAGTACTTC
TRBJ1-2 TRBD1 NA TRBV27 CASTYRQGNLGGYTF TGTGCCAGCACTTACAGACAGGGTAATTTGGGCGGCTACACCTTC
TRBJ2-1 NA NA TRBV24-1 CATSRDGTSLAEQFF TGTGCCACCAGTAGAGACGGGACATCCCTCGCCGAGCAGTTCTTC
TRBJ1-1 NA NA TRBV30 CAWSVRSAQAFF TGTGCCTGGAGTGTTAGGAGCGCCCAAGCTTTCTTT
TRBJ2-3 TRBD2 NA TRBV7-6 CASSSTWERDPADTQYF TGTGCCAGCAGCTCCACTTGGGAGCGGGACCCCGCAGATACGCAGTATTTT
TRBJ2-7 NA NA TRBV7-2 CASLLSGSSYEQYF TGTGCCAGCCTTTTATCTGGGAGCTCCTACGAGCAGTACTTC
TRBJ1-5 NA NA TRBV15 CATSRGGGTNQPQHF TGTGCCACCAGCCGGGGAGGAGGGACCAATCAGCCCCAGCATTTT
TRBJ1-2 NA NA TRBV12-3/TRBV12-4 CASIADGGSGYTF TGTGCCAGCATAGCGGACGGTGGATCTGGCTACACCTTC
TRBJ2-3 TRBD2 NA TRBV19 CASSSLGGSTDTQYF TGTGCCAGTAGTTCACTCGGCGGGAGTACAGATACGCAGTATTTT
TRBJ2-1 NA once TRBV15 CATSGLFGEQFF TGTGCCACCAGCGGACTTTTTGGCGAGCAGTTCTTC
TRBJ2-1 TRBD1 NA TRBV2 CASRSGTGTYNEQFF TGTGCCAGTCGCTCCGGGACAGGGACCTACAATGAGCAGTTCTTC